This note documents a single TCR beta chain sequence. Its antigen target is currently unknown. Base qualities were left out, and no much larger clone turns up one base away. This specimen belongs to a study of blood T cell repertoires in COVID-19 (dated by TCRdb to 2018 to 2020). Study-wide context: Collaborator samples came from the United States, Italy and Spain and covered acute and convalescent phases of COVID-19. The prospective study material was composed of cDNA or gDNA derived from T cells, B-cell-depleted T cells, or PBMCs. The dataset comprised deeply sampled blood TCRbeta repertoires from subjects exposed to, actively infected with, or recovered from COVID-19. The repertoires were released in a freely available public database meant as a resource for research on the immune response to SARS-CoV-2. The samples were drawn from two sources: the first 160 participants of the ongoing ImmuneRACE study, and fewer than 1,500 subjects contributed by 6 global collaborators. Nearly every sample came with metadata listing a de-identified subject ID, COVID-19 status, age in years and sex. Where available, HLA class I and class II types were taken from metadata supplied by the sample provider and were not determined by assay-based typing. Paper-wide results and their limitations: How much clinical and demographic metadata was included differed by source and by participant, and the metadata was provided uncurated.

TCRbeta CDR3 regions were amplified from genomic DNA using the immunoSEQ Assay, a bias-controlled multiplex PCR. Concerning the study's data processing: The number of nucleated cells in each sample was estimated from the amplification of reference gene primers within the assay. Sequence reads were collapsed and filtered to measure the absolute abundance of every unique TCRbeta CDR3 rearrangement. Productive Simpson clonality was computed per sample as the square root of Simpson's diversity index over productive rearrangements. This is the immuneACCESS table as TCRdb keeps it, with only in-frame sequences that have V and J called. A part of the clones is gone; compared with another copy, unresolved V genes explain less than half, and the rest is unexplained. That table furnishes V, J and clone size, whereas the DNA furnished D and trimming. For this sample the table gives 250,000 to 300,000 clones, of which approximately 90% were detected only once. The ten largest clones capture around 2.2% of the sample.

From its cysteine to its phenylalanine, the CDR3 spans 17 amino acids. CDR3 DNA is the only sequence kept; it has 51 bases, read in frame from the first base. From a lookup of the germline V gene (reference sequence), CDR1 and CDR2 are MNHEY and SMNVEV. Clipping removes 2 bases from V and 6 bases from J, with 9 as the unmatched junction base count. One collaborating source in Seattle enrolled patients while the patients were actively infected and followed the patients over time throughout the course of disease. The collaborating institutions used their own protocols to collect whole blood in K2EDTA tubes. For TCRbeta analysis, collaborators shipped samples in one of three forms: frozen whole blood, isolated PBMCs, or DNA extracted from either of those sample types.

The receptor chain draws on TRBV27 and TRBJ2-3; the central 12 bases match TRBD2. The origin of this receptor is a woman aged 25 to 39 with COVID-19, enrolled during active disease. Sequencing was done on a sample of peripheral blood. The DNA is TGTGCCAGCAGTTTAATTTGGACTAGCGGGGTTCACGATACGCAGTATTTT. This yields the protein CASSLIWTSGVHDTQYF.